Listed here are 15 T cell receptor beta chains from one sample, sequenced in a study of blood T cell repertoires in COVID-19. Sequencing used immunoSEQ multiplex PCR; TCRdb keeps in-frame clones, though not all of them. The profile shows some 180,000 clones, around 85% of them singletons. Sequenced: peripheral blood. Receptors originate from a woman aged 60 to 75 with acute or convalescent COVID-19.

This chain links TRBV25-1 with TRBJ1-1, with D uncertain. Trimming shortened V by 3 bases and J by 2 bases, and 10 bases separated the two germline ends. The CDR3 is 14 residues long. Germline loops: CDR1 MGHDK, CDR2 SYGVNS. CDR3 nucleotide sequence: TGTGCCAGCAGTGAGGCAGGCCTTAACACTGAAGCTTTCTTT. Amino acids: CASSEAGLNTEAFF.

This chain joins TRBV19 and TRBJ1-5, with a possible D match to TRBD1 (5 bases). V was clipped by 4 bases and J by 6 bases, with 19 bases between them. The CDR3 consists of 16 residues. Per the germline V gene, CDR1 is LNHDA and CDR2 is SQIVND (reference sequence). In DNA, the CDR3 is TGTGCCAGTAGTAGGGGGGTCACCCTAGGTGGTCAGCCCCAGCATTTT. This gives the protein CASSRGVTLGGQPQHF.

J is TRBJ1-3 and V is TRBV6-6; 9 nucleotides match TRBD1. The CDR3 spans 16 residues. CDR1 and CDR2 from the germline V gene are MNHNY and SVGAGI (reference sequence). J gave up 4 bases and V 4 bases, and 8 bases lay outside the gene matches. The CDR3 reads CASSSPVGTGGNTIYF. Written as DNA, the CDR3 is TGTGCCAGCAGTTCCCCGGTGGGGACAGGGGGAAACACCATATATTTT.

The chain has TRBV5-1 and TRBJ1-1; possibly TRBD1 for D (5 bases). V was shortened by 4 bases and J by 1 base, with 14 bases between the two germline ends. CDR3 length: 15 residues. Germline loops: CDR1 SGHRS, CDR2 YFSETQ. This CDR3 reads CASSTSGTENTEAFF. The CDR3 bases are TGCGCCAGCAGCACCTCCGGGACTGAGAACACTGAAGCTTTCTTT.

This clone occurred once. The chain is built from TRBV9 and TRBJ2-7; D not certain. Germline V lookup: CDR1 SGDLS, CDR2 YYNGEE. This CDR3 contains 11 residues. Trimming shortened V by 0 bases and J by 6 bases, and 4 bases separated the two germline ends. CDR3 in amino acids: CASSVVGEQYV. The CDR3 nucleotides are TGTGCCAGCAGCGTAGTCGGCGAGCAGTACGTC.

The chain couples TRBV3-1 (or the pseudogene TRBV3-2) to TRBJ2-3; no reliable D call. CDR3 size: 12 residues. Germline CDR1 LGHDT, CDR2 YNNKEL (reference sequence). Trimming stripped 1 base from V and 6 bases from J, with 5 bases between. The CDR3: CASSQVADTQYF. The CDR3 region has the DNA TGTGCCAGCAGCCAAGTAGCCGATACGCAGTATTTT.

The rearrangement uses TRBV6-5 and TRBJ2-2, with D possibly being TRBD2 (5 bases). CDR3 size: 14 residues. Germline V gives CDR1 MNHEY, CDR2 SVGAGI. V was clipped by 6 bases and J by 4 bases, with 12 bases between them. The CDR3 nucleotides are TGTGCCAGCAGAGCGGACGTATTCACCGGGGAGCTGTTTTTT. Translation: CASRADVFTGELFF.

For the CDR3, the DNA is TGTGCCAGCAGCATCAGGACAGGGGGGGAGTACAATGAGCAGTTCTTC. Its translation: CASSIRTGGEYNEQFF. The chain recombines TRBV13 with TRBJ2-1; 10 bases line up with TRBD1. After removal of 5 bases from V and 4 bases from J, the junction contained 8 bases not matched to a gene. Looked up from germline, CDR1 is PRHDT and CDR2 is FYEKMQ (reference sequence). The length of the CDR3 is 16 residues.

A single count supports this clone. The gene calls are TRBV10-1 and TRBJ2-1; 13 bases are shared with TRBD2. The trim removed 5 bases at V and 9 bases at J, leaving 4 bases unmatched. The germline V gene has CDR1 WNHNN and CDR2 SYGVQD (reference sequence). The CDR3 runs to 14 residues. Here the CDR3 reads CASSTGLAGSEQFF. Here the CDR3 DNA reads TGCGCCAGCAGTACGGGACTAGCGGGAAGTGAGCAGTTCTTC.

CDR3 nucleotide sequence: TGCGCCAGCAGCTTGGGGCCTTATGGAGGCTCCTACAATGAGCAGTTCTTC. Amino acids: CASSLGPYGGSYNEQFF. V is TRBV5-1 and J is TRBJ2-1; a possible D gene is TRBD2 (5 bases). Germline V lookup: CDR1 SGHRS, CDR2 YFSETQ. The CDR3 covers 17 residues. V lost 0 bases to trimming and J lost 0 bases, with 13 bases between them.

The chain uses TRBV15 and TRBJ2-1; 12 bases agree with TRBD1. The CDR3 runs to 17 residues. Per the germline V gene, CDR1 is LNHNV and CDR2 is YYDKDF (reference sequence). V shed 0 bases, J shed 7 bases, and the junction held 7 bases outside the gene matches. Here the CDR3 DNA reads TGTGCCACCAGCAGAGAACCGGGACAGGGGGCGCTTAATGAGCAGTTCTTC. Protein: CATSREPGQGALNEQFF.

CDR3 coding DNA: TGTGCCAGCAGTCCGGGGGACAGACTAAATGAAAAACTGTTTTTT. Its translation: CASSPGDRLNEKLFF. This chain links TRBV28 with TRBJ1-4, with TRBD1 matching 7 bases. V dropped 5 bases and J dropped 5; count of bases not matched to a gene: 8. Per the germline V gene, CDR1 is MDHEN and CDR2 is SYDVKM. CDR3 size: 15 residues.

The rearrangement joins TRBV9 to TRBJ2-7; 8 bases line up with TRBD2. This CDR3 comprises 13 residues. The germline V gene encodes CDR1 SGDLS and CDR2 YYNGEE. Trimming at V came to 2 bases and at J to 7 bases, leaving 5 bases not matched to a gene. CDR3 nucleotide sequence: TGTGCCAGCAGCGTTGAGACGGGAGGGGAGCAGTACTTC. Protein sequence: CASSVETGGEQYF.

The chain carries TRBV30 and TRBJ2-7; D may be TRBD1 (6 bases). Germline assignment: CDR1 GTSNPN and CDR2 SVGIG (reference sequence). V gave up 0 bases and J gave up 6 bases, with 9 bases separating them. This CDR3 region has 12 residues. DNA of the CDR3: TGTGCCTGGAGTGTTAGAGGGGGCGAGCAGTACTTC. Residues: CAWSVRGGEQYF.

The chain combines TRBV3-1 (or the pseudogene TRBV3-2) with TRBJ1-6; D uncertain. V shed 3 bases and J shed 10 bases, with 7 bases lying between them. Germline V gives CDR1 LGHDT, CDR2 YNNKEL (reference sequence). This CDR3 has 12 residues. The CDR3 DNA reads TGTGCCAGCAGCCACCCCAGGTCACCCCTCCACTTT. It specifies CASSHPRSPLHF.